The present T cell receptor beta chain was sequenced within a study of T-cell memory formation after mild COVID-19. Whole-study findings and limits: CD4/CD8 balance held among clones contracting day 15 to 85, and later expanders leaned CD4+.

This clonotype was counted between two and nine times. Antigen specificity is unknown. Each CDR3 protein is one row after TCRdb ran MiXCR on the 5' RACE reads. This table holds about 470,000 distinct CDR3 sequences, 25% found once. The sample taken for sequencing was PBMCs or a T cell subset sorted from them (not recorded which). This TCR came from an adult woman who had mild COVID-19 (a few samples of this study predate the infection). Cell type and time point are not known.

CDR3 DNA sequence: TGCGCCAGCAGTGTAAGTGGAGGGCATAATTCACCCCTCCACTTT. Amino acids: CASSVSGGHNSPLHF. The J gene is TRBJ1-6, the V gene TRBV5-1, with D unresolved. CDR1 is SGHRS, CDR2 YFSETQ, per germline. Trimming took off 5 bases at V and 5 bases at J, with 14 bases between the two ends. The CDR3 is 15 residues long.